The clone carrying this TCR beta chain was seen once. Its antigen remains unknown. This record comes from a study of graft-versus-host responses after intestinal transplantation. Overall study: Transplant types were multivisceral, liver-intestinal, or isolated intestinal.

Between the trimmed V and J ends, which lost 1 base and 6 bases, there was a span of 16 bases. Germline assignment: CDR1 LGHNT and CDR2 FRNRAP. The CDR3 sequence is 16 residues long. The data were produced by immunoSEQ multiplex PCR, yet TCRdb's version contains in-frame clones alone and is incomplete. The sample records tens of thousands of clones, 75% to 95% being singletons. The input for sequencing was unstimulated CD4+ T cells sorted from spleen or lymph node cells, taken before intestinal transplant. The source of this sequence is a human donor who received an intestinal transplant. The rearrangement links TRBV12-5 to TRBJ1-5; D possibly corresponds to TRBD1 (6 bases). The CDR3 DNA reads TGTGCTAGTGGTTTGGCTCTACAGGGTTTAGTTCAGCCCCAGCATTTT. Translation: CASGLALQGLVQPQHF.